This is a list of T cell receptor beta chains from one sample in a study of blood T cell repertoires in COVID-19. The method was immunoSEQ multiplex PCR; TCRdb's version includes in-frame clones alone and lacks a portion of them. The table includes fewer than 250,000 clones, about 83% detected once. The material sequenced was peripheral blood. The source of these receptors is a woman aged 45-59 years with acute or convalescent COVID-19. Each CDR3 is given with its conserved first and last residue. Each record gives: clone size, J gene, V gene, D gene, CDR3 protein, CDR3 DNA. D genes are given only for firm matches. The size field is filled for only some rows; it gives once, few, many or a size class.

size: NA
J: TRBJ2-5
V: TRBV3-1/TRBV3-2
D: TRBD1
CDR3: CASSRTGGFGETQYF
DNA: TGTGCCAGCAGCCGCACAGGGGGCTTTGGGGAGACCCAGTACTTC

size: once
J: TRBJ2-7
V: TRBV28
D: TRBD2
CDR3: CASSLVAGGFEQYF
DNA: TGTGCCAGCAGTTTGGTAGCGGGAGGGTTCGAGCAGTACTTC

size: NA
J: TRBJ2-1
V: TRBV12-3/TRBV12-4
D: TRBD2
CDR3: CASSLIAGNEQFF
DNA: TGTGCCAGCAGTCTAATAGCGGGGAATGAGCAGTTCTTC

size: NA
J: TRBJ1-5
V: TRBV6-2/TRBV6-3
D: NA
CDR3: CASSYGRVEGNQPQHF
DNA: TGTGCCAGCAGTTACGGGAGGGTGGAGGGCAATCAGCCCCAGCATTTT

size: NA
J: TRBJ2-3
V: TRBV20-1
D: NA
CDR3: CSASPTLAQYF
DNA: TGCAGTGCTAGCCCTACTTTGGCGCAGTATTTT

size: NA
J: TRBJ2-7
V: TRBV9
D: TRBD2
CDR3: CASSAGLAGPYEQYF
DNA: TGTGCCAGCAGCGCCGGACTAGCGGGACCCTACGAGCAGTACTTC

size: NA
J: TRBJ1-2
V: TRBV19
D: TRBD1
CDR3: CASSIRTGTGRNYGYTF
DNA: TGTGCCAGTAGTATAAGGACAGGGACAGGAAGGAACTATGGCTACACCTTC

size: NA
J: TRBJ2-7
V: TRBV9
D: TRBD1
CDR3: CASSVGSRTGAAEQYF
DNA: TGTGCCAGCAGCGTAGGAAGCCGGACAGGGGCCGCGGAGCAGTACTTC

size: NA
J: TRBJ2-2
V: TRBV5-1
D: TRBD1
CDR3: CASSLDRGPTGELFF
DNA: TGCGCCAGCAGCTTGGACAGGGGGCCCACCGGGGAGCTGTTTTTT

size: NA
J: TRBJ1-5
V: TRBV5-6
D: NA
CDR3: CASSQQGSNQPQHF
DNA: TGTGCCAGCAGCCAACAGGGTAGCAATCAGCCCCAGCATTTT

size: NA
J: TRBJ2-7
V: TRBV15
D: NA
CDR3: CATSRGQVEAYEQYF
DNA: TGTGCCACCAGCAGAGGGCAAGTCGAAGCCTACGAGCAGTACTTC

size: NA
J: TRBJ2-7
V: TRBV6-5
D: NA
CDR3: CASSSGYALSYEQYF
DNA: TGTGCCAGCAGTAGCGGGTACGCCCTCTCCTACGAGCAGTACTTC

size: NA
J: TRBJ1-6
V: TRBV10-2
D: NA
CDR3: CASSDLRGSPLHF
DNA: TGCGCCAGCAGTGATCTCAGGGGCTCACCCCTCCACTTT

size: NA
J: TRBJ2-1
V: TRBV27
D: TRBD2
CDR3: CASSLAPGLAPSSYNEQFF
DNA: TGTGCCAGCAGTTTAGCTCCGGGACTAGCGCCGAGCTCCTACAATGAGCAGTTCTTC

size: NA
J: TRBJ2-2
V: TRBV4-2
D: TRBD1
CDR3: CASRSFTGGHTGELFF
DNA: TGTGCCAGCAGATCCTTTACAGGGGGACATACCGGGGAGCTGTTTTTT

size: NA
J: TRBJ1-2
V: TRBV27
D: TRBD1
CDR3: CASSWGQGRGYTF
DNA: TGTGCCAGCAGTTGGGGACAGGGAAGGGGCTACACCTTC

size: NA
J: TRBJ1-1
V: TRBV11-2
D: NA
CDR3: CASSRVWVDTEAFF
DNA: TGTGCCAGCAGCCGGGTATGGGTGGACACTGAAGCTTTCTTT

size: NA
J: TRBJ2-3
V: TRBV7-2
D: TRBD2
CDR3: CASSFDGTSLTSTDTQYF
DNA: TGTGCCAGCAGCTTTGACGGGACTAGCCTAACTAGCACAGATACGCAGTATTTT

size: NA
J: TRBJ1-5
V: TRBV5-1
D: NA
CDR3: CASSPGLEGGPQHF
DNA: TGCGCCAGCAGCCCCGGTTTGGAGGGCGGGCCCCAGCATTTT

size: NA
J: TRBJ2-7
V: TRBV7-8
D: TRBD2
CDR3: CASSPLFSGPSYEQYF
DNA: TGTGCCAGCAGCCCCCTCTTTAGCGGGCCCTCCTACGAGCAGTACTTC

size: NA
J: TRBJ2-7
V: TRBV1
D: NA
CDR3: CTSSLGGTSDYEQYF
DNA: TGCACCAGCAGCTTAGGAGGGACTAGCGACTACGAGCAGTACTTC

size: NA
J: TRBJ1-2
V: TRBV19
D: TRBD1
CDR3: CASSIGQVSSRGYTF
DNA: TGTGCCAGTAGTATTGGACAGGTCTCTTCCCGGGGCTACACCTTC

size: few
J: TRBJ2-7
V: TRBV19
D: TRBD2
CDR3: CASSLLAGGGEQYF
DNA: TGTGCCAGTAGTTTACTAGCGGGAGGAGGCGAGCAGTACTTC

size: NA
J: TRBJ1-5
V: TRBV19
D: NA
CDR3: CASRRVPGSNQPQHF
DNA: TGTGCCAGTAGAAGGGTACCAGGGAGCAATCAGCCCCAGCATTTT

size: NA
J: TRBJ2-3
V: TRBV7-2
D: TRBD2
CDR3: CASSRGTTPSTDTQYF
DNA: TGTGCCAGCAGCCGCGGGACTACCCCTAGCACAGATACGCAGTATTTT

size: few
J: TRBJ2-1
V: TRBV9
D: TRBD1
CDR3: CASTETGGMNEQFF
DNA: TGTGCCAGCACCGAGACAGGGGGTATGAATGAGCAGTTCTTC

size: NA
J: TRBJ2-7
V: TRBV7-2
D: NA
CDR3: CASSLAGVTYEQYF
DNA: TGTGCCAGCAGCTTAGCGGGAGTTACCTACGAGCAGTACTTC

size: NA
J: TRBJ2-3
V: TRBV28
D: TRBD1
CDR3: CASSHDRGPTDTQYF
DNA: TGTGCCAGCAGTCACGACAGGGGGCCCACAGATACGCAGTATTTT

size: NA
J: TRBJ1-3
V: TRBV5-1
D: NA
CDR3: CASSLQQVISGNTIYF
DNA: TGCGCCAGCAGCCTCCAACAGGTGATCTCTGGAAACACCATATATTTT

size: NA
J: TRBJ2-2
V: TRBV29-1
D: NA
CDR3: CSVARSGLAGELFF
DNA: TGCAGCGTTGCACGTTCAGGGTTGGCCGGGGAGCTGTTTTTT

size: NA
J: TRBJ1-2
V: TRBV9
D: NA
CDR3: CASSVQGTPYGYTF
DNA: TGTGCCAGCAGCGTACAGGGGACCCCCTATGGCTACACCTTC

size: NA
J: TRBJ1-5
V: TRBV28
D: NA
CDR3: CASSIIQVNQPQHF
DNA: TGTGCCAGCAGTATTATCCAGGTCAATCAGCCCCAGCATTTT

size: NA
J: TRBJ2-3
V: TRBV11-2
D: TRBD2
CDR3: CASSLGVSGVMDTQYF
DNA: TGTGCCAGCAGCTTAGGGGTTAGCGGGGTCATGGATACGCAGTATTTT

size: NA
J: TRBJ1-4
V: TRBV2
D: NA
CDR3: CASSGAAEKLFF
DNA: TGTGCCAGCAGTGGCGCCGCGGAAAAACTGTTTTTT

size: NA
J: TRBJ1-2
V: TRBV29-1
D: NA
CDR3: CSVVPLSGYTF
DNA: TGCAGCGTTGTACCCCTGAGCGGCTACACCTTC

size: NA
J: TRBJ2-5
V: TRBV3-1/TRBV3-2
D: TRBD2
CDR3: CASSPWTAGGPEETQYF
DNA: TGTGCCAGCAGCCCCTGGACAGCGGGAGGGCCGGAAGAGACCCAGTACTTC

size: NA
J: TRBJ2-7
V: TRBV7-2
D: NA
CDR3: CASSLGGPISYEQYF
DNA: TGTGCCAGCAGCTTAGGCGGTCCGATCTCCTACGAGCAGTACTTC

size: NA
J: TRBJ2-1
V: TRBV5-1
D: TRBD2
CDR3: CASSFDTTGGGDEQFF
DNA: TGCGCCAGCAGCTTTGACACTACGGGAGGGGGGGATGAGCAGTTCTTC

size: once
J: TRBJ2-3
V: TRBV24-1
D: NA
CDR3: CATSDPHGGTDTQYF
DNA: TGTGCCACCAGTGATCCCCACGGGGGAACAGATACGCAGTATTTT

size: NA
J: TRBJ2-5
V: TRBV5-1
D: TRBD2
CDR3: CASSSIAGARKGAGETQYF
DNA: TGCGCCAGCAGCTCGATAGCGGGAGCGCGGAAGGGGGCGGGGGAGACCCAGTACTTC

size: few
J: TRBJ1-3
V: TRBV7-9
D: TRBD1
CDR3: CASSLEGTDSGNTIYF
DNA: TGTGCCAGCAGCTTAGAAGGGACAGACTCTGGAAACACCATATATTTT

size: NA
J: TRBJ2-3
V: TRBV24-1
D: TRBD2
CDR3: CATSAPLSGRVTDTQYF
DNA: TGTGCCACCAGTGCCCCTCTCAGCGGGAGGGTCACAGATACGCAGTATTTT

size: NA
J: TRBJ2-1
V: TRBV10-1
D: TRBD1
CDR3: CASSEGTGGPYNEQFF
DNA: TGCGCCAGCAGTGAGGGGACAGGGGGCCCCTACAATGAGCAGTTCTTC

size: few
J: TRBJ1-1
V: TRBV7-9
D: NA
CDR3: CASSLALGNTEAFF
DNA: TGTGCCAGCAGCTTAGCGCTCGGTAATACTGAAGCTTTCTTT

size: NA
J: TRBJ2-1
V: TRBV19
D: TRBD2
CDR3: CASSIGTSGRGNEQFF
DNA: TGTGCCAGTAGTATTGGGACTAGCGGGAGGGGCAATGAGCAGTTCTTC

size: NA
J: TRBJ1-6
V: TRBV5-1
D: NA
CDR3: CASSLLGGRGSPLHF
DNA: TGCGCCAGCAGCTTGTTGGGGGGTCGGGGTTCACCCCTCCACTTT

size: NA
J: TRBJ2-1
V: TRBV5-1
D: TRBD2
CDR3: CASSSTGLAGVNEQFF
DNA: TGCGCCAGCAGCTCCACGGGACTAGCGGGAGTGAATGAGCAGTTCTTC

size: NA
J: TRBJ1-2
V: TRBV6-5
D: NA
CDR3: CASSYRGTYGYTF
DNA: TGTGCCAGCAGTTACAGGGGAACCTATGGCTACACCTTC

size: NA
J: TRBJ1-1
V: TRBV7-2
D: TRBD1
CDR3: CASSQPDRRYEAFF
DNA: TGTGCCAGCAGCCAACCGGACAGGCGTTATGAAGCTTTCTTT

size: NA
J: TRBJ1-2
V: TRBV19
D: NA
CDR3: CASNPGDGYTF
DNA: TGTGCCAGTAATCCCGGGGATGGCTACACCTTC

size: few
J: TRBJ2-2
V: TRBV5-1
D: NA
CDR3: CASKSSPGNTGELFF
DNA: TGCGCCAGCAAATCCTCGCCAGGCAACACCGGGGAGCTGTTTTTT

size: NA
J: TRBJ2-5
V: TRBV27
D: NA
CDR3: CASSLSYFETQYF
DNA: TGTGCCAGCAGTTTATCTTACTTCGAGACCCAGTACTTC

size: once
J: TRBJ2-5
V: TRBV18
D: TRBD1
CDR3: CASSPLGTGGAETQYF
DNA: TGTGCCAGCTCACCACTTGGGACAGGGGGCGCAGAGACCCAGTACTTC

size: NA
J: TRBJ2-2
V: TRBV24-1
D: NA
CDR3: CATTHANTGELFF
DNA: TGTGCCACCACCCATGCGAACACCGGGGAGCTGTTTTTT

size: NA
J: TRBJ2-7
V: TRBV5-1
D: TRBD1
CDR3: CASSSPGQIYEQYF
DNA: TGCGCCAGCAGCTCGCCGGGACAGATATACGAGCAGTACTTC

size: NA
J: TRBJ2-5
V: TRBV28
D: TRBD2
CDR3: CASSFSRGGQKTQYF
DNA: TGTGCCAGCAGCTTTTCGCGGGGGGGACAGAAGACCCAGTACTTC

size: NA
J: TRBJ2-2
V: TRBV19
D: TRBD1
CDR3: CASSGTVVGGELFF
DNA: TGTGCCAGTAGTGGGACAGTAGTCGGCGGGGAGCTGTTTTTT

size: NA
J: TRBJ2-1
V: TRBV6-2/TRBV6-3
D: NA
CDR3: CASSYVGEAIF
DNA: TGTGCCAGCAGTTATGTGGGGGAGGCCATCTTC

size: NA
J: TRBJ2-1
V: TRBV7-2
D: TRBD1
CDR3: CASSFGGTGAPNEQFF
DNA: TGTGCCAGCAGCTTTGGGGGGACAGGGGCCCCCAATGAGCAGTTCTTC